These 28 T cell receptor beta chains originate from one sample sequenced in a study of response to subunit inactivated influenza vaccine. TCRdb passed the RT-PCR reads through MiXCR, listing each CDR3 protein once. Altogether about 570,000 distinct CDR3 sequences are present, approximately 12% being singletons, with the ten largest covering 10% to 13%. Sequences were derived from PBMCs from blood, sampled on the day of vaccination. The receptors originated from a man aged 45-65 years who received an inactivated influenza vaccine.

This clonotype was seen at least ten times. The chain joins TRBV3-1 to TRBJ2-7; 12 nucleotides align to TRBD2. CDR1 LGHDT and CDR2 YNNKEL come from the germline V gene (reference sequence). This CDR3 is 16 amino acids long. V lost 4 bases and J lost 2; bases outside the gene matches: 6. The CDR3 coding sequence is TGTGCCAGCAGCCCTTGGACTAGCGGGACCGCCTACGAGCAGTACTTC. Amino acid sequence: CASSPWTSGTAYEQYF.

This CDR3 is CASSLGGVATDTQYF. CDR3 coding DNA: TGCGCCAGCAGCTTGGGCGGGGTTGCGACAGATACGCAGTATTTT. The gene calls are TRBV5-1 and TRBJ2-3, with D maybe TRBD2 (6 bases). The CDR3 has 15 amino acids. Trimming left V 0 bases short and J 3 bases short, with 11 bases between. The germline CDR1 and CDR2 sequences are SGHRS and YFSETQ.

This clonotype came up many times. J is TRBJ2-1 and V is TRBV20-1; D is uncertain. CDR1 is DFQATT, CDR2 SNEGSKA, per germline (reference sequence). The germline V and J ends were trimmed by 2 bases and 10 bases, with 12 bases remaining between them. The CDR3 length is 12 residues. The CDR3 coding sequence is TGCAGTGCTAGAAACTGGCACGGGGAGCAGTTCTTC. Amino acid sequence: CSARNWHGEQFF.

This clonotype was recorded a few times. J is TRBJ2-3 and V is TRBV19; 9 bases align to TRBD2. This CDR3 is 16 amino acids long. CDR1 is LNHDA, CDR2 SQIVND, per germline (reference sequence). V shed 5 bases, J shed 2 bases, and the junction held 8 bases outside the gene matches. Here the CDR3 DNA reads TGTGCCAGTAGTCTTGGACTAGCGAGAGACACAGATACGCAGTATTTT. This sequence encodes CASSLGLARDTDTQYF.

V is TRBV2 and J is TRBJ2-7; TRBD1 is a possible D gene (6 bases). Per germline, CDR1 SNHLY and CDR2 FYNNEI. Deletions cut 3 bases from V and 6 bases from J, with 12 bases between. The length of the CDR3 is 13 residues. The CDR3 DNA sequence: TGTGCCAGCAGTGATTCAGGGGCTGGCGAGCAGTACTTC. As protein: CASSDSGAGEQYF. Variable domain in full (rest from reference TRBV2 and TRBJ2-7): EPEVTQTPSHQVTQMGQEVILRCVPISNHLYFYWYRQILGQKVEFLVSFYNNEISEKSEIFDDQFSVERPDGSNFTLKIRSTKLEDSAMYFCASSDSGAGEQYFGPGTRLTVT.

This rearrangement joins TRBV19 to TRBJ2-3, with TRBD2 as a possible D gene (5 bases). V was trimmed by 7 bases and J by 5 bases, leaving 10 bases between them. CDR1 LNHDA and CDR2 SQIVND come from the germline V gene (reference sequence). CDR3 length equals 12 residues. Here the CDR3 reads CASTPEGDTQYF. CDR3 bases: TGTGCCAGTACCCCCGAGGGAGATACGCAGTATTTT.

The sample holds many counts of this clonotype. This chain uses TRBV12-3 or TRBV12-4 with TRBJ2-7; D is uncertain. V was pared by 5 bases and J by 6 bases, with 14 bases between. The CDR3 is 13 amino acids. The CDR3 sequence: CASSPGTDREQYF. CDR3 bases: TGTGCCAGCAGTCCTGGAACGGATCGCGAGCAGTACTTC.

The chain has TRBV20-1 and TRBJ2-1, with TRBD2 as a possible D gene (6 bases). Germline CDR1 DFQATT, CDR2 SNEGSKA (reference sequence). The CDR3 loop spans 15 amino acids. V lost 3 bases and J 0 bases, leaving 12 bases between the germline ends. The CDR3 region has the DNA TGCAGTGCTAGGGGGCGGGGTAGCTCCTACAATGAGCAGTTCTTC. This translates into CSARGRGSSYNEQFF.

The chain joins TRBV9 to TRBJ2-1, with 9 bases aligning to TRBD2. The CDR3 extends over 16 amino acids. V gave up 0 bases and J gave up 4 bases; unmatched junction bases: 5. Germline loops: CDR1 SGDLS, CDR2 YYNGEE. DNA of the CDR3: TGTGCCAGCAGCGTAGGGGGCGGGGGGGGTTACAATGAGCAGTTCTTC. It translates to CASSVGGGGGYNEQFF.

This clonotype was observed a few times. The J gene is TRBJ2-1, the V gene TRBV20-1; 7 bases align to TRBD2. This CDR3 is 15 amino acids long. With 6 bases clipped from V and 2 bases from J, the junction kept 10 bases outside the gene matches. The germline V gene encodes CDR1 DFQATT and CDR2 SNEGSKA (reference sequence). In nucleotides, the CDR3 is TGCAGTGCCCCTTTCGGCGGGGGAACCTACAATGAGCAGTTCTTC. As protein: CSAPFGGGTYNEQFF.

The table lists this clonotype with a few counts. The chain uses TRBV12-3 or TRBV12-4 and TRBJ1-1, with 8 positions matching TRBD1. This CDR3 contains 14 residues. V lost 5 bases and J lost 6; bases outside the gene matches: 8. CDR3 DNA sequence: TGTGCCAGCAGTGAGACAGGGGTTACTGCTGAAGCTTTCTTT. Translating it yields CASSETGVTAEAFF.

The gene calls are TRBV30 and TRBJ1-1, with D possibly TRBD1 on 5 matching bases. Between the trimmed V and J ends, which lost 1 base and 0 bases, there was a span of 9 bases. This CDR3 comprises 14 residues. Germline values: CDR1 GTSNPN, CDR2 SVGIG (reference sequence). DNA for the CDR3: TGTGCCTGGAGTGAGGGACTGATGAACACTGAAGCTTTCTTT. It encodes CAWSEGLMNTEAFF. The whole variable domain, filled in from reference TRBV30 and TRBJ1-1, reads SQTIHQWPATLVQPVGSPLSLECTVEGTSNPNLYWYRQAAGRGLQLLFYSVGIGQISSEVPQNLSASRPQDRQFILSSKKLLLSDSGFYLCAWSEGLMNTEAFFGQGTRLTVV.

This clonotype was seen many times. The CDR3 DNA sequence: TGTGCCACCAGTGATTTTTCCGGGGCAGGCACCGGGGAGCTGTTTTTT. Its protein product is CATSDFSGAGTGELFF. J is TRBJ2-2 and V is TRBV24-1; D is perhaps TRBD1 or TRBD2 (5 bases each). This CDR3 spans 16 amino acids. CDR1 is KGHDR, CDR2 SFDVKD, per germline. Trimming pared 1 base from V and 4 bases from J, leaving 12 bases between.

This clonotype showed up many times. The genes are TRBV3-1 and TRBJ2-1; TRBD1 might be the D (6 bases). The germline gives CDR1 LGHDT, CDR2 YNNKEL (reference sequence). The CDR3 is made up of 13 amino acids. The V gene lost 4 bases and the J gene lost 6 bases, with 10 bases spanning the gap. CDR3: CASSLRGINEQFF. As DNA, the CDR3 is TGTGCCAGCAGCCTCAGGGGAATCAATGAGCAGTTCTTC.

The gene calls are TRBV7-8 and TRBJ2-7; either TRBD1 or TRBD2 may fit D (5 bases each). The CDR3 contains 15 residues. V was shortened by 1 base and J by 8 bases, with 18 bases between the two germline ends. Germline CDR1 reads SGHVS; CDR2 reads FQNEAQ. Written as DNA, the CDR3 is TGTGCCAGCAGCTTAGACTCAGTGGCAGGGAGAAAGCAGTACTTC. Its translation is CASSLDSVAGRKQYF.

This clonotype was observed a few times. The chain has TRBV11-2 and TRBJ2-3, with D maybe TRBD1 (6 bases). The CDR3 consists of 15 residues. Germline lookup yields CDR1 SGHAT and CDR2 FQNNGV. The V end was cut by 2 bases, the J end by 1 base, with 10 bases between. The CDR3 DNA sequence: TGTGCCAGCAGCTTAATGGCAGGGGGCACAGATACGCAGTATTTT. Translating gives CASSLMAGGTDTQYF.

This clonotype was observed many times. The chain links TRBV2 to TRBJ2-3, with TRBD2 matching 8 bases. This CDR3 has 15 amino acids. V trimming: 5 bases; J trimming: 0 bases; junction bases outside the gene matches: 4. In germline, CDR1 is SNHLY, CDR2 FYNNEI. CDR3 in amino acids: CASSSGGGSTDTQYF. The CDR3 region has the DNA TGTGCCAGCAGTTCTGGCGGGGGGAGCACAGATACGCAGTATTTT.

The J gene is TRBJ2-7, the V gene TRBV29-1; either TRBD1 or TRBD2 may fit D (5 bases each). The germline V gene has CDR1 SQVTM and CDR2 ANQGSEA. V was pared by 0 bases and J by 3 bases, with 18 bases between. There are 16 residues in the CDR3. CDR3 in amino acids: CSVEDYPLEGHYEQYF. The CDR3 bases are TGCAGCGTTGAAGATTACCCTCTTGAGGGGCACTACGAGCAGTACTTC.

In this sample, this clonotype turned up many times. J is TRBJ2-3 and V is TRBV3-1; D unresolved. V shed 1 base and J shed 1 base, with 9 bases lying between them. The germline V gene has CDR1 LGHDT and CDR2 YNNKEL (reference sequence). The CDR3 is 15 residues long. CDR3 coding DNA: TGTGCCAGCAGCCAAGTCGCCCAGCGCACAGATACGCAGTATTTT. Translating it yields CASSQVAQRTDTQYF.

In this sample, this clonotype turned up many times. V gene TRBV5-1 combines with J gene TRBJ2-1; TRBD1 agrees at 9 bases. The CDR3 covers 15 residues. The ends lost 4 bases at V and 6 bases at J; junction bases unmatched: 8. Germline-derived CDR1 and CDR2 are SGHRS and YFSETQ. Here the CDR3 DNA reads TGCGCCAGCAGCCCGAGGACAGGGGACGGCAATGAGCAGTTCTTC. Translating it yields CASSPRTGDGNEQFF.

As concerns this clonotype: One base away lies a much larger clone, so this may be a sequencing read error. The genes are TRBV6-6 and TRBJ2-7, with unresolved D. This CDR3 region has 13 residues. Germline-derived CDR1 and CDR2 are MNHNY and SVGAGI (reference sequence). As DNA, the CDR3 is TGTGCCACGTCTCCCCCGATCTCCCACGAGCAGTACTTC. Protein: CATSPPISHEQYF.

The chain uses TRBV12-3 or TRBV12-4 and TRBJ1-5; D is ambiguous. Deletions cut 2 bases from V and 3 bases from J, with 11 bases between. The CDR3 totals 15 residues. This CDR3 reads CASSLSQGSNQPQHF. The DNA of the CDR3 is TGTGCCAGCAGTTTATCACAAGGGTCCAATCAGCCCCAGCATTTT.

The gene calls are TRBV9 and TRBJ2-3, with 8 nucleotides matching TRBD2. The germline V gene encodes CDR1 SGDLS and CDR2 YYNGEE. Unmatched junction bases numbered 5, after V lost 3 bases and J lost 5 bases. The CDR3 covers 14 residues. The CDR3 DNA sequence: TGTGCCAGCAGCGCGGGGGGGCGCGGAGATACGCAGTATTTT. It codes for CASSAGGRGDTQYF. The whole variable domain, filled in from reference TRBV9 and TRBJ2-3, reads DSGVTQTPKHLITATGQRVTLRCSPRSGDLSVYWYQQSLDQGLQFLIQYYNGEERAKGNILERFSAQQFPDLHSELNLSSLELGDSALYFCASSAGGRGDTQYFGPGTRLTVL.

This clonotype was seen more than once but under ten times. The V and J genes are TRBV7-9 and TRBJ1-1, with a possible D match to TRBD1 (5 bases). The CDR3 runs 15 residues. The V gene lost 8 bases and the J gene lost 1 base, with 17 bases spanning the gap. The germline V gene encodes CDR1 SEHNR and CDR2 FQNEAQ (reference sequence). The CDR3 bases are TGTGCCAGCGTTGATTTCGGGGACCAGAACACTGAAGCTTTCTTT. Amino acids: CASVDFGDQNTEAFF.

CDR3 DNA sequence: TGTGCCAGCAGTGGCCAGGGGGCTCAAAAACTGTTTTTT. Its protein product is CASSGQGAQKLFF. The chain has TRBV2 and TRBJ1-4, with 8 bases that match TRBD1. V lost 4 bases and J lost 9; bases outside the gene matches: 4. Germline values: CDR1 SNHLY, CDR2 FYNNEI. This CDR3 has 13 residues.

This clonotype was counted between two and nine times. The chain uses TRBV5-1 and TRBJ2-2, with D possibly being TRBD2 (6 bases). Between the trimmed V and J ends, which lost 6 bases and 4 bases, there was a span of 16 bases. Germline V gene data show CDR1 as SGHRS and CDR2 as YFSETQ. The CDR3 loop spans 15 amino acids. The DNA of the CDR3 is TGCGCCAGCACCGAGGGAGGACTGGGCACCGGGGAGCTGTTTTTT. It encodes CASTEGGLGTGELFF.

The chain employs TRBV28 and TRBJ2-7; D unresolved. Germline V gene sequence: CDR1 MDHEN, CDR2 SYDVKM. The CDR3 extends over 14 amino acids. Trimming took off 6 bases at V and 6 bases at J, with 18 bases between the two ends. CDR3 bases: TGTGCCAGCAGCCCGAGCAGTCAGTGGGGCGAGCAGTACTTC. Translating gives CASSPSSQWGEQYF.

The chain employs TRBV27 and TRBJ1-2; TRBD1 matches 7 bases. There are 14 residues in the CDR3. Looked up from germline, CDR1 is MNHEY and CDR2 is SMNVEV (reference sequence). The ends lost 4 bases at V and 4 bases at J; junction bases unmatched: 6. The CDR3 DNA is TGTGCCAGCAGTTCGTCAGGGGGGACCTATGGCTACACCTTC. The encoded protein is CASSSSGGTYGYTF.